This TCR beta chain was observed in a study of CD8 T cells in ankylosing spondylitis. This clonotype has a count of ten or more. Its matching antigen is unknown. Whole-study findings and limits: Relatively rare in peripheral blood, disease-linked clones were also CD8+. Reportedly, matched ankylosing spondylitis synovial fluid was significantly enriched for disease-linked clones. Among TCR beta sequences, a motif of eight highly homologous variants appeared characteristic of ankylosing spondylitis blood.

Library preparation for TCR beta used quantitative 5'-RACE with molecular barcodes. TCRdb analysed the 5' RACE reads with MiXCR anew, one entry per CDR3 protein. The table includes about 170,000 distinct CDR3 sequences, about a sixth detected once. The CDR3 runs 15 residues. Germline CDR1 SGHDT, CDR2 YYEEEE. Trimming removed 4 bases from V and 2 bases from J; junction bases left unmatched: 4. The sequenced sample was blood, either unsorted or a sorted T cell fraction (not recorded which). The chain links TRBV5-6 to TRBJ2-1; 9 positions match TRBD2. The TCR sequence derives from a male donor with ankylosing spondylitis or in good health (not recorded which). DNA of the CDR3: TGTGCCAGCAGCACAGCGGGGGGAACCTACAATGAGCAGTTCTTC. It encodes CASSTAGGTYNEQFF.